The 19 T cell receptor beta chains below come from one sample, sequenced in a study of cytomegalovirus exposure and HLA in healthy donors (TCRdb year 2017). Libraries were built with the immunoSEQ multiplex PCR assay. TCRdb provides this immuneACCESS table in a form limited to in-frame rearrangements. Some clones are lacking; in checked studies, under half of them reflect an unresolved V gene, and why the rest are absent is not known. The sample table shows 100,000 to 120,000 clones, and over 85% are seen once. 1.5% to 2% of the sample lies in the top ten. Sequenced input: PBMCs. These receptors were collected from a woman between 18 and 29 years old in good health and CMV-seronegative.

The CDR3 DNA reads as TGCAGCGTTGAGGCCAGGTTATCGAACACTGAAGCTTTCTTT. Its translation: CSVEARLSNTEAFF. The rearrangement links TRBV29-1 to TRBJ1-1; D not resolved. V shed 3 bases and J shed 1 base, with 12 bases lying between them. Germline loops: CDR1 SQVTM, CDR2 ANQGSEA. The CDR3 consists of 14 residues.

The table lists this clone with a few counts. The chain links TRBV7-3 to TRBJ1-2, with no clear D. This CDR3 contains 13 residues. Trimming took off 2 bases at V and 8 bases at J, with 12 bases between the two ends. The germline CDR1 and CDR2 sequences are SGHTA and FQGTGA. CDR3 DNA: TGTGCCAGCAGCTTATGGCCCTCCCGAGGCTACACCTTC. Protein product: CASSLWPSRGYTF.

The chain recombines TRBV15 with TRBJ1-2; 7 bases line up with TRBD1. Germline V gene sequence: CDR1 LNHNV, CDR2 YYDKDF (reference sequence). CDR3 length: 13 residues. The V segment lost 6 bases and the J segment 4 bases; nucleotides outside the gene matches: 5. The CDR3 protein is CATRSGGAYGYTF. DNA for the CDR3: TGTGCCACCAGGTCAGGGGGAGCCTATGGCTACACCTTC.

The chain links TRBV28 to TRBJ1-5; tentatively, D is TRBD1 (6 bases). Germline lookup yields CDR1 MDHEN and CDR2 SYDVKM. Trimming pared 3 bases from V and 2 bases from J, leaving 14 bases between. This CDR3 spans 16 amino acids. This CDR3 is CASSFSAGVGNQPQHF. CDR3 DNA: TGTGCCAGCAGTTTTTCGGCAGGGGTTGGCAATCAGCCCCAGCATTTT.

This chain links TRBV19 with TRBJ1-2; possibly TRBD1 for D (6 bases). V gave up 4 bases and J gave up 4 bases, with 13 bases separating them. The V gene's germline CDR1 is LNHDA and CDR2 SQIVND (reference sequence). CDR3 length: 14 amino acids. CDR3 in amino acids: CASSTPGDGYGYTF. The DNA of the CDR3 is TGTGCCAGTAGTACTCCAGGGGACGGCTATGGCTACACCTTC.

Regarding this clone: The junction shows a germline mismatch at one end, possibly a read error. This chain connects TRBV7-7 to TRBJ2-1; possible D gene TRBD2, 6 bases. The germline V gene has CDR1 SSHAT and CDR2 FNYEAQ (reference sequence). The CDR3 is made up of 13 amino acids. The CDR3 spells CASSLGPGTPQFF. The CDR3 DNA follows: TGTGCTAGCAGCTTAGGTCCGGGGACTCCACAGTTCTTC.

The gene calls are TRBV28 and TRBJ2-7; 8 positions match TRBD2. The CDR3 sequence is 14 residues long. J gave up 2 bases and V 5 bases, and 5 bases lay outside the gene matches. Germline loops: CDR1 MDHEN, CDR2 SYDVKM. This CDR3 is CASSTLADPYEQYF. The CDR3 DNA follows: TGTGCCAGCAGTACACTAGCGGACCCCTACGAGCAGTACTTC.

The CDR3 sequence: CASSPLMGQTNTEAFF. The CDR3, as DNA: TGTGCCAGCAGCCCCCTGATGGGACAGACGAACACTGAAGCTTTCTTT. The chain recombines TRBV5-4 with TRBJ1-1; 7 bases are a match to TRBD1. The trim removed 4 bases at V and 1 base at J, leaving 10 bases unmatched. Germline V gene data show CDR1 as SGHNT and CDR2 as YYREEE (reference sequence). This CDR3 is built from 16 residues.

The rearrangement joins TRBV5-1 to TRBJ2-1; 8 bases agree with TRBD1. Germline trimming cut 2 bases from V and 6 bases from J; bases unmatched to any gene: 1. The CDR3 contains 13 residues. From germline, CDR1 is SGHRS and CDR2 YFSETQ. CDR3 sequence: CASSFTGGNEQFF. The DNA for the CDR3 is TGCGCCAGCAGCTTTACAGGGGGCAATGAGCAGTTCTTC.

V and J are TRBV28 and TRBJ1-4; D uncertain. The V gene lost 7 bases and the J gene lost 15 bases, with 18 bases spanning the gap. The length of the CDR3 is 12 residues. Germline-derived CDR1 and CDR2 are MDHEN and SYDVKM. The DNA for the CDR3 is TGTGCCAGCACTACCGGGGAGGTAAAGTTGTTTTTT. This translates into CASTTGEVKLFF. Full variable domain (missing parts from reference TRBV28 and TRBJ1-4): DVKVTQSSRYLVKRTGEKVFLECVQDMDHENMFWYRQDPGLGLRLIYFSYDVKMKEKGDIPEGYSVSREKKERFSLILESASTNQTSMYLCASTTGEVKLFFGSGTQLSVL.

There are a few counts of this clone. This sequence joins TRBV5-1 and TRBJ1-2; the match to TRBD1 covers 7 bases. V lost 7 bases and J lost 6; bases outside the gene matches: 15. The CDR3 runs to 15 residues. The V gene's germline CDR1 is SGHRS and CDR2 YFSETQ. The CDR3 nucleotides read TGCGCCAGCCGTCTCGGAACAGGGGATTTTGATGGCTACACCTTC. Its protein is CASRLGTGDFDGYTF.

This chain connects TRBV11-2 to TRBJ2-4, with D possibly TRBD2 on 6 matching bases. The ends were cut back, 0 bases at V and 0 bases at J, with 21 bases in the middle. Germline-derived CDR1 and CDR2 are SGHAT and FQNNGV. The CDR3 runs 20 residues. The CDR3 nucleotides read TGTGCCAGCAGCTTAGACTCGCGGCTTGGTGGGGGGATAGCCAAAAACATTCAGTACTTC. It encodes CASSLDSRLGGGIAKNIQYF.

V usage is TRBV13 and J usage is TRBJ2-3, with D unclear. This CDR3 has 14 residues. V was pared by 4 bases and J by 1 base, with 9 bases between. Germline V gives CDR1 PRHDT, CDR2 FYEKMQ (reference sequence). CDR3: CASSSLPGTDTQYF. Written as DNA, the CDR3 is TGTGCCAGCAGCTCTCTCCCGGGCACAGATACGCAGTATTTT.

The chain joins TRBV9 to TRBJ1-5, with D tentatively TRBD1 (5 bases). The CDR3 runs to 14 residues. Trimming removed 0 bases from V and 2 bases from J, with 6 bases in between. CDR1 is SGDLS, CDR2 YYNGEE, per germline. The CDR3 sequence: CASSVGGGNQPQHF. The CDR3 region has the DNA TGTGCCAGCAGCGTAGGGGGGGGCAATCAGCCCCAGCATTTT.

V and J are TRBV2 and TRBJ1-2; 7 bases are shared with TRBD1. Germline loops: CDR1 SNHLY, CDR2 FYNNEI. The V segment lost 3 bases and the J segment 2 bases; nucleotides outside the gene matches: 12. CDR3 length equals 17 residues. The CDR3 DNA sequence: TGTGCCAGCAGTGAGCCTGGAACAGGGGCTACCAACTATGGCTACACCTTC. The encoded protein is CASSEPGTGATNYGYTF.

This clone was detected once. The chain uses TRBV18 and TRBJ2-1, with D perhaps TRBD1 (7 bases). Germline assignment: CDR1 KGHSH and CDR2 LQKENI. The germline V and J ends were trimmed by 3 bases and 9 bases, with 24 bases remaining between them. The CDR3 is 17 amino acids. The CDR3 here is CASSPFSLTGKAGEQFF. In DNA form, the CDR3 reads TGTGCCAGCTCACCGTTTTCACTGACAGGGAAAGCGGGTGAGCAGTTCTTC.

The V call is TRBV6-5, the J call TRBJ2-7, with D unresolved. The germline gives CDR1 MNHEY, CDR2 SVGAGI. The CDR3 is made up of 11 amino acids. The V end lost 6 bases, the J end lost 2 bases, and 5 bases lay between the germline ends. The CDR3 DNA sequence: TGTGCCAGCAGCTCTACCTACGAGCAGTACTTC. Protein: CASSSTYEQYF.

This clone showed up just once. The chain recombines TRBV7-9 with TRBJ1-6, with TRBD1 identical over 8 bases. The germline gives CDR1 SEHNR, CDR2 FQNEAQ (reference sequence). Unmatched junction bases numbered 11, after V lost 4 bases and J lost 9 bases. This CDR3 comprises 16 residues. The chain's CDR3 is CASSSGQGIGSSPLHF. For the CDR3, the DNA is TGTGCCAGCAGCTCCGGACAGGGAATTGGAAGTTCACCCCTCCACTTT.

This chain joins TRBV4-3 and TRBJ1-2, with D possibly TRBD1 on 5 matching bases. V was pared by 1 base and J by 3 bases, with 18 bases between. This CDR3 comprises 17 residues. Germline V gene lookup returns CDR1 LGHNA and CDR2 YSLEER. CDR3: CASSQGLEGRQDYGYTF. The CDR3 DNA reads as TGCGCCAGCAGCCAAGGACTGGAGGGACGGCAAGACTATGGCTACACCTTC.